The 4 T cell receptor beta chains given below trace back to one sample, sequenced in a study of blood T cell repertoires in COVID-19. Assay: immunoSEQ multiplex PCR; the TCRdb copy retains only in-frame clones and omits some. The sample consists of several thousand clones, around 91% of them appearing once. Input material: peripheral blood. Source of these receptors: a human donor in a cohort sampled during active COVID-19.

The chain joins TRBV19 to TRBJ2-1; 9 bases are a match to TRBD1. The germline CDR1 and CDR2 sequences are LNHDA and SQIVND (reference sequence). The CDR3 extends over 15 amino acids. Trimming cost V 2 bases and J 8 bases; bases outside gene matches: 7. The CDR3 loop reads CASSIWGQGMDEQFF. Here the CDR3 DNA reads TGTGCCAGTAGTATATGGGGACAGGGTATGGATGAGCAGTTCTTC. The full variable domain, rest sourced from reference TRBV19 and TRBJ2-1, is DGGITQSPKYLFRKEGQNVTLSCEQNLNHDAMYWYRQDPGQGLRLIYYSQIVNDFQKGDIAEGYSVSREKKESFPLTVTSAQKNPTAFYLCASSIWGQGMDEQFFGPGTRLTVL.

The chain is built from TRBV11-2 and TRBJ2-7; TRBD1 aligns across 9 bases. V was pared by 2 bases and J by 3 bases, with 5 bases of the junction left unmatched. Germline CDR1 is SGHAT and CDR2 is FQNNGV. This CDR3 has 15 residues. CDR3 DNA sequence: TGTGCCAGCAGCTTAACGGGACAGGGATTCTACGAGCAGTACTTC. Protein sequence: CASSLTGQGFYEQYF.

The table lists this clone with a few counts. The rearrangement links TRBV6-4 to TRBJ2-3; D remains unclear. Germline CDR1 and CDR2: MRHNA and SNTAGT. The V end was cut by 0 bases, the J end by 2 bases, with 6 bases between. The CDR3 spans 14 residues. CDR3 nucleotides: TGTGCCAGCAGTGACTCTGCTACCACAGATACGCAGTATTTT. Amino acid sequence: CASSDSATTDTQYF.

The V call is TRBV28, the J call TRBJ1-1; D is undetermined. Germline loops: CDR1 MDHEN, CDR2 SYDVKM. This CDR3 region has 14 residues. V was pared by 2 bases and J by 1 base, with 8 bases between. The CDR3 DNA sequence: TGTGCCAGCAGTTTAGGGCACGAGAACACTGAAGCTTTCTTT. Protein sequence: CASSLGHENTEAFF.